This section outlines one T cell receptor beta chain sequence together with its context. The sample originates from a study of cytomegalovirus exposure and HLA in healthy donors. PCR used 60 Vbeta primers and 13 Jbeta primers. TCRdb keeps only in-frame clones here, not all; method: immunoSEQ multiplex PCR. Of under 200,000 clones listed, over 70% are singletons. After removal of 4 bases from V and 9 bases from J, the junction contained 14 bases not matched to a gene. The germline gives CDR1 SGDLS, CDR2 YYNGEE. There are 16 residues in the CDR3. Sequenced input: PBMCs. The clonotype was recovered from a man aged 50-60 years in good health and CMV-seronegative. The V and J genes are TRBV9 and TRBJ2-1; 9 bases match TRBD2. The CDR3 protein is CASSIQGRGGGSEQFF. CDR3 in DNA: TGTGCCAGCAGCATCCAAGGGCGGGGGGGCGGAAGTGAGCAGTTCTTC.